The rows below give T cell receptor beta chains drawn from one sample of a study of shared clonotypes between healthy human individuals. TCRdb keeps only in-frame clones here, not all; method: immunoSEQ multiplex PCR. The sample includes approximately 2.3 million clones, 93% of them seen just once. Sequencing was done on a sample of naive CD4+ T cells from PBMCs. These receptors were taken from a man younger than 35 in good health. Some clones in this sample may be carry-over from other donors' samples. CDR3s include the opening cysteine and the closing phenylalanine or tryptophan. The order of the fields is J gene, V gene, D gene, clone size, CDR3 protein, CDR3 DNA. A D gene is named only where the DNA matches it firmly. Only part of the rows carry a size: once, few, many, or a class if the clone is expanded.

TRBJ1-5 | TRBV19 | . | . | CASSLLGPSNQPQHF | TGTGCCAGTAGTCTCCTCGGGCCTAGCAATCAGCCCCAGCATTTT
TRBJ1-5 | TRBV28 | . | few | CASSIKGSQHF | TGTGCCAGCAGTATAAAGGGGTCCCAGCATTTT
TRBJ1-2 | TRBV28 | TRBD1 | . | CASSSPGQGGYGYTF | TGTGCCAGCAGTTCTCCAGGACAGGGCGGCTATGGCTACACCTTC
TRBJ2-4 | TRBV11-2 | . | . | CASSWDPKNIQYF | TGTGCCAGCAGCTGGGACCCCAAAAACATTCAGTACTTC
TRBJ1-2 | TRBV7-9 | . | . | CASRRMGLNYGYTF | TGTGCCAGCAGACGGATGGGCCTGAACTATGGCTACACCTTC
TRBJ2-1 | TRBV5-1 | . | . | CASSSTLYNEQFF | TGCGCCAGCAGCTCGACCTTATACAATGAGCAGTTCTTC
TRBJ2-7 | TRBV5-1 | . | . | CASSLALATYEQYF | TGCGCCAGCAGCTTGGCCCTAGCGACGTACGAGCAGTACTTC
TRBJ1-4 | TRBV6-5 | . | . | CASSTLPGRSKLFF | TGTGCCAGCAGCACTTTACCGGGGCGATCAAAACTGTTTTTT
TRBJ2-7 | TRBV27 | TRBD1 | once | CASSLRQGSSYEQYF | TGTGCCAGCAGTCTCCGACAGGGGAGCTCCTACGAGCAGTACTTC
TRBJ2-2 | TRBV6-1 | . | once | CASSELGGTGELFF | TGTGCCAGCAGTGAATTGGGTGGCACCGGGGAGCTGTTTTTT
TRBJ1-5 | TRBV15 | . | . | CATSRDPGPQPQHF | TGTGCCACCAGCAGAGATCCCGGTCCTCAGCCCCAGCATTTT
TRBJ1-1 | TRBV19 | TRBD1 | . | CASMRETGKGNTEAFF | TGTGCCAGTATGAGGGAGACAGGGAAAGGGAACACTGAAGCTTTCTTT
TRBJ2-7 | TRBV5-4 | TRBD2 | . | CASSLGGSGSSYEQYF | TGTGCCAGCAGCTTGGGCGGTAGCGGGAGTTCCTACGAGCAGTACTTC
TRBJ1-1 | TRBV7-2 | . | . | CASSLVNRAAFF | TGTGCCAGCAGCTTAGTAAACAGGGCAGCTTTCTTT
TRBJ2-7 | TRBV6-5 | TRBD2 | . | CASSSGLAAYEQYF | TGTGCCAGCAGCTCGGGACTAGCGGCCTACGAGCAGTACTTC
TRBJ2-1 | TRBV7-2 | TRBD2 | . | CASSSQPATSGSVGEQFF | TGTGCCAGCAGCTCCCAACCCGCGACTAGCGGGAGTGTAGGTGAGCAGTTCTTC
TRBJ2-3 | TRBV7-9 | . | . | CASSRTDPPDSTDTQYF | TGTGCCAGCAGCCGAACCGACCCACCGGACAGCACAGATACGCAGTATTTT
TRBJ1-1 | TRBV2 | . | . | CASGSDVNTEAFF | TGTGCCAGCGGGTCAGACGTGAACACTGAAGCTTTCTTT
TRBJ2-1 | TRBV25-1 | TRBD2 | once | CASSVLAGNEQFF | TGTGCCAGCAGTGTCCTAGCGGGCAATGAGCAGTTCTTC
TRBJ2-7 | TRBV7-9 | TRBD2 | . | CASSSGLDSYEQYF | TGTGCCAGCAGTTCAGGACTAGATTCCTACGAGCAGTACTTC
TRBJ1-2 | TRBV10-3 | . | . | CAISESGGAGYGYTF | TGTGCCATCAGTGAGTCGGGGGGCGCTGGGTATGGCTACACCTTC
TRBJ2-5 | TRBV7-3 | . | . | CASSSVGGRETQYF | TGTGCCAGCAGCTCCGTCGGGGGTAGAGAGACCCAGTACTTC
TRBJ2-3 | TRBV9 | TRBD2 | . | CASSPGLAGGIADTQYF | TGTGCCAGCAGCCCGGGACTAGCGGGAGGGATAGCAGATACGCAGTATTTT